These 20 T cell receptor beta chains were all obtained from the same sample, sequenced in a study of PD-L1 blockade in urothelial cancer. This table comes from immunoSEQ multiplex PCR, and its TCRdb copy is limited to in-frame clones, with some not included. The sample has around 33,000 clones, almost 85% seen once; the top ten hold 3.5%. Sequenced material: PBMCs, taken around atezolizumab (anti-PD-L1) treatment. Source of these receptors: a man aged 70 or older with urothelial cancer.

This clone has just a few counts. The chain recombines TRBV5-4 with TRBJ2-1, with 7 bases lining up with TRBD2. Looked up from germline, CDR1 is SGHNT and CDR2 is YYREEE (reference sequence). CDR3 length equals 12 residues. V lost 4 bases to trimming and J lost 6 bases; unmatched junction nucleotides: 1. This chain's CDR3 is CASSGLGNEQFF. DNA of the CDR3: TGTGCCAGCAGCGGACTAGGCAATGAGCAGTTCTTC.

The chain joins TRBV13 to TRBJ2-2; D gene uncertain. V was trimmed by 3 bases and J by 3 bases, leaving 2 bases between them. Germline V gene data show CDR1 as PRHDT and CDR2 as FYEKMQ (reference sequence). The CDR3 is 12 residues long. CDR3 in amino acids: CASSFYTGELFF. CDR3 sequence (DNA): TGTGCCAGCAGCTTCTACACCGGGGAGCTGTTTTTT.

The count of this clone is one. The chain combines TRBV19 with TRBJ2-6, with TRBD2 matching 7 bases. Germline values: CDR1 LNHDA, CDR2 SQIVND (reference sequence). The junction had 10 bases not matched to a gene; V was cut back by 5 bases and J by 3 bases. The CDR3 runs 17 residues. CDR3 nucleotide sequence: TGTGCCAGTAGTTCGGGCACCGGGAGGTATGGGGCCAACGTCCTGACTTTC. The encoded protein is CASSSGTGRYGANVLTF.

This clone came up a few times. CDR3 nucleotides: TGTGCCAGCAGACTACAGGGAACCGGCTACACCTTC. This sequence encodes CASRLQGTGYTF. The chain uses TRBV2 and TRBJ1-2, with D possibly matching TRBD1 (6 bases). Deletions cut 6 bases from V and 8 bases from J, with 13 bases between. Germline values: CDR1 SNHLY, CDR2 FYNNEI. CDR3 size: 12 residues. The full variable domain, with the rest looked up from reference TRBV2 and TRBJ1-2, is EPEVTQTPSHQVTQMGQEVILRCVPISNHLYFYWYRQILGQKVEFLVSFYNNEISEKSEIFDDQFSVERPDGSNFTLKIRSTKLEDSAMYFCASRLQGTGYTFGSGTRLTVV.

This clone was seen only once. CDR3 sequence reads: CASAGGTALFF. CDR3 nucleotides: TGCGCCAGCGCCGGGGGAACGGCGTTGTTCTTC. V gene TRBV4-3 combines with J gene TRBJ2-1, with D possibly matching TRBD2 (6 bases). This CDR3 is 11 amino acids long. Germline-derived CDR1 and CDR2 are LGHNA and YSLEER. V was shortened by 8 bases and J by 15 bases, with 17 bases between the two germline ends.

The chain couples TRBV7-9 to TRBJ2-1, with 7 bases that match TRBD2. The CDR3 has 16 residues. Germline V gene sequence: CDR1 SEHNR, CDR2 FQNEAQ (reference sequence). The ends lost 6 bases at V and 7 bases at J; junction bases unmatched: 15. The CDR3 here is CASSSFRGSGKNEQFF. The CDR3 DNA is TGTGCCAGCAGTTCGTTTCGGGGGAGCGGGAAAAATGAGCAGTTCTTC.

The J gene is TRBJ2-2, the V gene TRBV7-9, with TRBD2 identical over 8 bases. V trimming: 1 base; J trimming: 3 bases; junction bases outside the gene matches: 4. This CDR3 is 16 amino acids long. CDR1 and CDR2 (germline): SEHNR, FQNEAQ (reference sequence). This CDR3 reads CASSLVASGHTGELFF. CDR3 sequence (DNA): TGTGCCAGCAGCTTAGTCGCTAGCGGGCACACCGGGGAGCTGTTTTTT.

The chain's CDR3 is CASSLAGTARGANVLTF. For the CDR3, the DNA is TGCGCCAGCAGCCTTGCCGGGACAGCCCGTGGGGCCAACGTCCTGACTTTC. The chain couples TRBV4-3 to TRBJ2-6; 7 bases fit TRBD1. This CDR3 is 17 amino acids long. The germline V gene encodes CDR1 LGHNA and CDR2 YSLEER. The ends lost 4 bases at V and 3 bases at J; junction bases unmatched: 9.

J is TRBJ2-2 and V is TRBV9; 10 bases are shared with TRBD2. The germline V gene encodes CDR1 SGDLS and CDR2 YYNGEE. The ends lost 4 bases at V and 4 bases at J; junction bases unmatched: 1. This CDR3 is 14 amino acids long. The CDR3 region is CASSPSGSTGELFF. CDR3 bases: TGTGCCAGCAGCCCTAGCGGGAGCACCGGGGAGCTGTTTTTT.

The chain recombines TRBV10-3 with TRBJ1-2; a possible D gene is TRBD1 (5 bases). This CDR3 contains 15 residues. Germline CDR1 and CDR2: ENHRY and SYGVKD. Trimming took 3 bases from V and 3 from J, leaving 14 bases between them. Written as DNA, the CDR3 is TGTGCCATCAGTGACGGCGGTGACAGTGACTATGGCTACACCTTC. This sequence encodes CAISDGGDSDYGYTF.

The chain carries TRBV6-5 and TRBJ2-1, with unresolved D. The germline CDR1 and CDR2 sequences are MNHEY and SVGAGI. V was shortened by 2 bases and J by 8 bases, with 10 bases between the two germline ends. The CDR3 contains 13 residues. The CDR3 here is CASSYRRGDEQFF. Written as DNA, the CDR3 is TGTGCCAGCAGTTACCGCCGAGGCGATGAGCAGTTCTTC.

This chain links TRBV2 with TRBJ2-1; TRBD2 aligns across 8 bases. The CDR3 spans 15 residues. The ends lost 6 bases at V and 6 bases at J; junction bases unmatched: 10. Germline assignment: CDR1 SNHLY and CDR2 FYNNEI. The CDR3 sequence is CASRPSGGKSNEQFF. CDR3 coding DNA: TGTGCCAGCAGACCGAGCGGGGGCAAGTCCAATGAGCAGTTCTTC.

The rearrangement uses TRBV29-1 and TRBJ2-3, with a possible D match to TRBD1 (5 bases). Trimming removed 5 bases at V and 0 bases at J, with 27 bases between. There are 19 residues in the CDR3. Germline V gives CDR1 SQVTM, CDR2 ANQGSEA. CDR3 bases: TGCAGCGTTACTTTGACAGCCCCGGGCTGGAAGACTAGCACAGATACGCAGTATTTT. Its translation is CSVTLTAPGWKTSTDTQYF.

The chain combines TRBV11-3 with TRBJ1-1, with D unresolved. V shed 2 bases and J shed 1 base, with 5 bases lying between them. The CDR3 contains 13 residues. CDR1 and CDR2 from the germline V gene are SGHNT and YENEEA. The CDR3 spells CASSLLRNTEAFF. In DNA form, the CDR3 reads TGTGCCAGCAGCTTACTCAGGAACACTGAAGCTTTCTTT.

The chain joins TRBV15 to TRBJ1-4, with unresolved D. With 0 bases removed from V and 1 base from J, the gap between germline ends came to 6 bases. Germline loops: CDR1 LNHNV, CDR2 YYDKDF (reference sequence). This CDR3 contains 15 residues. The CDR3 protein is CATSRDRRTNEKLFF. The CDR3 coding sequence is TGTGCCACCAGCAGAGATCGGAGAACTAATGAAAAACTGTTTTTT.

The chain employs TRBV11-2 and TRBJ1-1; D is unclear. CDR1 and CDR2 (germline): SGHAT, FQNNGV. Trimming removed 6 bases from V and 1 base from J, with 15 bases in between. This CDR3 spans 15 amino acids. The CDR3 nucleotides read TGTGCCAGCAGGGGGAGGACGGGAGAGAACACTGAAGCTTTCTTT. Protein: CASRGRTGENTEAFF.

This clone was picked up one time. The rearrangement joins TRBV19 to TRBJ1-2; no clear D gene. Trimming shortened V by 1 base and J by 8 bases, and 14 bases separated the two germline ends. Per germline, CDR1 LNHDA and CDR2 SQIVND (reference sequence). This CDR3 comprises 14 residues. The CDR3 region is CASSIAPFGRGYTF. CDR3 coding DNA: TGTGCCAGTAGTATAGCCCCCTTCGGTCGGGGCTACACCTTC.

This clone was found once. V is TRBV19 and J is TRBJ1-5, with 9 bases matching TRBD1. The CDR3 contains 16 residues. With 1 base clipped from V and 6 bases from J, the junction kept 7 bases outside the gene matches. Germline CDR1 is LNHDA and CDR2 is SQIVND (reference sequence). CDR3 DNA: TGTGCCAGTAGTATAGTAACAGGGGGCTCAAGTCAGCCCCAGCATTTT. It yields the protein CASSIVTGGSSQPQHF.

The chain has TRBV5-4 and TRBJ2-3; 7 bases fit TRBD1. Germline V CDR1 and CDR2: SGHNT, YYREEE (reference sequence). The trim removed 3 bases at V and 4 bases at J, leaving 17 bases unmatched. This CDR3 spans 18 amino acids. This CDR3 reads CASSYLTHRGSGPDTQYF. The CDR3 bases are TGTGCCAGCAGCTACCTGACGCACAGGGGATCGGGGCCAGATACGCAGTATTTT.

The V and J genes are TRBV7-3 and TRBJ2-1, with D maybe TRBD2 (5 bases). Germline assignment: CDR1 SGHTA and CDR2 FQGTGA. The CDR3 contains 12 residues. Deletions cut 5 bases from V and 8 bases from J, with 10 bases between. Written as DNA, the CDR3 is TGTGCCAGCAGCCTGCTCGGGGATGAGCAGTTCTTC. Residues: CASSLLGDEQFF.